This TCR beta chain appears in the sequencing data of a study of post-analysis software for immune sequencing data. Looking at the study overall: Included courses were relapsing-remitting and secondary progressive multiple sclerosis; progressive-relapsing multiple sclerosis was also included. General study results and limits: Patients carried several TRBV segments more frequently than controls did, and TRBV5-6, TRBV5-1 and TRBV20-1 were among them. Multiple sclerosis was associated with a significant reduction in normalized Chao1 diversity relative to controls. Under F measure analysis, samples from one preparation batch co-clustered strongly.

Unique molecular identifiers had been added to the TCR beta cDNA libraries. Roughly 490,000 cDNA molecules came from about 1 to 10 million T cells. TCRdb fed the PCR reads into MiXCR, producing one record per CDR3 protein. The sample has around 710,000 distinct CDR3 sequences; 46% are singletons. On this clonotype: Its matching antigen is unknown.

This CDR3 is 14 amino acids long. CDR1 MDHEN and CDR2 SYDVKM come from the germline V gene. Between the trimmed V and J ends, which lost 4 bases and 6 bases, there was a span of 12 bases. Sequenced input: blood. The chain recombines TRBV28 with TRBJ1-4, with TRBD1 as a possible D gene (5 bases). This TCR was sampled from a girl under 18 with multiple sclerosis. This CDR3 reads CASSSPGTDEKLFF. The CDR3 DNA follows: TGTGCCAGCAGTTCCCCCGGGACGGATGAAAAACTGTTTTTT.